This T cell receptor beta chain was obtained from a study of shared clonotypes between healthy human individuals (dated by TCRdb to about 2020). About the study as a whole: A couple of women and three men aged 18 to 49 years were included in the cohort. Each donor's leukapheresis produced roughly between about 0.8 and 8.9 billion PBMCs. The study deeply sequenced blood TCR repertoires of about 5 healthy adults to estimate repertoire size and the extent of clonotype sharing between individuals. To increase sequencing depth and limit assay-specific biases, different laboratories used diverse techniques to prepare libraries and sequence TCR repertoires. For each donor, CD4 naive and CD4 memory were each run on three plates, CD8 naive on two plates, and CD8 memory on one plate.

Based on the germline V gene, the CDR1 and CDR2 sequences are MDHEN and SYDVKM. The CDR3 goes from the cysteine to the phenylalanine over 14 residues. Only the CDR3 portion is preserved as DNA: 42 bases, with reading frame beginning at the first base. The junction shows trimming of 5 bases on V and 0 bases on J, plus 10 bases between the germline ends. Findings and caveats that apply to the study as a whole: Sampling was limited to blood, and TCR repertoires in tissue likely differ from TCR repertoires in blood. The small number of donors limited the genetic and exposure-history diversity represented. Compared with non-shared clonotypes, clonotypes shared by all four sorted-subset donors had higher generation probabilities. When a few donors were compared, the shared fraction of clonotypes was 5% to 6.5% for naive CD4, around 3.6% for naive CD8, roughly 2.3% for memory CD4, and 0.4% for memory CD8. Larger estimated clonotype richness was generally found for naive subsets than for memory subsets. Based on pairwise subsampling, the degree of clonotype sharing among donors was expected to be affected by sequencing depth. Even with the large sequencing depth, rarefaction of the sorted-subset datasets indicated that sequencing was incomplete.

Using the deep immunoSEQ assay, TCR CDR3 regions were amplified from genomic DNA by multiplex PCR. Extracted genomic DNA from each cell subset was distributed evenly across all wells of several immunoSEQ 96-well plates, and each plate was treated as a replicate. For sorted subsets, each replicate PCR was loaded with 150 to 250 ng genomic DNA, equivalent to 30,000 to 35,000 T cell genomes. Purified libraries were measured with a Qubit 3.0 fluorometer, size-checked on a Bioanalyzer 2100, and measured again with the KAPA Library Quantification kit. Every immunoSEQ 96-well plate was sequenced on a dedicated single-read 150-cycle Illumina NextSeq 550 flow cell. In the authors' own workflow: The immunoSEQ output contained only junctional sequences without quality scores, so filtering could not match that applied to full-length reads. Sequences were annotated with PyIR, a Python wrapper for IgBLAST v1.9, using IMGT germline references to assign V/J genes and CDR3. Any read was removed if the V/J assignment was weak (E-value above 1e-6), the CDR3 was missing, or the read contained stop codons, out-of-frame junctions, or ambiguous translated residues. V3J clonotypes were defined as sequences sharing the same inferred V gene, J gene, and CDR3 amino acid sequence. The percentage overlap between two repertoires was calculated by dividing the number of shared unique clonotypes by the size of the smaller repertoire. Three approaches were used to assess repertoire richness: RTK rarefaction, the Chao1 estimator, and Recon v2.1 estimates of unobserved clonotypes. Generation probabilities for all TCRbeta clonotypes obtained by the gDNA method from a handful of donors were computed using OLGA. TCRdb took over this immuneACCESS table, retaining in-frame rearrangements with V and J assigned. Such tables are incomplete; in checked studies, under half of the missing clones stem from an unresolved V gene, and the remainder is unexplained. The V and J calls and clone size are taken from that table; D and trimming were inferred from the DNA. Across this sample there are 1,100,000 or so clones, with 70% to 80% seen only once. Clones ranked in the top ten supply approximately 0.52% of the sample.

This clone was counted once. Its antigen is still unknown. No clone much larger than this one lies a single base away; base qualities are absent. The donors were healthy, HIV-negative adults who had no recently reported acute infections or vaccinations. Only Caucasian adults living in Nashville, Tennessee, USA were represented among the donors. CD4+ T cells were enriched through magnetic negative selection, after which naive cells were positively selected on CD45RA and the remaining negative fraction served as the memory subset. After blood collection by leukapheresis, PBMCs were isolated using Ficoll-Histopaque density gradient centrifugation and then cryopreserved in the vapor phase of liquid nitrogen. Purity and quantity of every magnetically sorted T cell population were checked by analytical flow cytometry. Genomic DNA was isolated from every sorted fraction and measured by UV absorbance on a Nanodrop 2000c.

Sequenced input: memory CD4+ T cells from PBMCs. This specimen's cell subset or site label, per the study, means: CD45RA-negative fraction. This TCR was sampled from a man younger than 35 in good health. Some clones in this sample may be carry-over from other donors' samples. The chain is made from TRBV28 and TRBJ1-1, with the D gene not clear enough to name. The encoded CDR3 is CASSRGTLNTEAFF. The DNA is as follows: TGTGCCAGCAGTAGAGGCACCCTGAACACTGAAGCTTTCTTT.